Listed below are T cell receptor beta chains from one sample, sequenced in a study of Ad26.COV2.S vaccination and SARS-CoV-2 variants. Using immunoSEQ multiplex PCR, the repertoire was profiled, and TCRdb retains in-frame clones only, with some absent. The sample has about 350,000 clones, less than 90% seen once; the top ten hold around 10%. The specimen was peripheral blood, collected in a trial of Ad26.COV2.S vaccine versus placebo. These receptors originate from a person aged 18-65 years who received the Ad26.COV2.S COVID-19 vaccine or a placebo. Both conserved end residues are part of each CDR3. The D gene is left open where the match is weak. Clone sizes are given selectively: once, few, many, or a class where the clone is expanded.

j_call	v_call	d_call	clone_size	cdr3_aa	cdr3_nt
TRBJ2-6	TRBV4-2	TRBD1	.	CASSQDQGDGANVLTF	TGTGCCAGCAGCCAAGATCAGGGGGACGGGGCCAACGTCCTGACTTTC
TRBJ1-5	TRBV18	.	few	CASSPEGGGRQPQHF	TGTGCCAGCTCACCAGAAGGCGGGGGCAGGCAGCCCCAGCATTTT
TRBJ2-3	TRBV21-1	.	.	CASSKKIFLTDTQYF	TGTGCCAGCAGCAAGAAGATCTTCCTCACAGATACGCAGTATTTT
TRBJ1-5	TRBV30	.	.	CAWSVLGDQPQHF	TGTGCCTGGAGTGTACTGGGGGATCAGCCCCAGCATTTT
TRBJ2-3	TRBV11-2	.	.	CASSPTPQPGDTQYF	TGTGCCAGCAGCCCGACCCCCCAGCCTGGAGATACGCAGTATTTT
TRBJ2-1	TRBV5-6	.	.	CASSGLSSEQFF	TGTGCCAGCAGCGGACTTTCGAGTGAGCAGTTCTTC
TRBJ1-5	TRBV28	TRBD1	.	CASSLEQGAGNQPQHF	TGTGCCAGCAGTTTAGAACAGGGGGCAGGGAATCAGCCCCAGCATTTT
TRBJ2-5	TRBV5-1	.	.	CASSLTGGETQYF	TGCGCCAGCAGCTTGACAGGAGGAGAGACCCAGTACTTC
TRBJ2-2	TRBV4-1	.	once	CASSQDKVVGELFF	TGCGCCAGCAGCCAAGATAAGGTTGTCGGGGAGCTGTTTTTT
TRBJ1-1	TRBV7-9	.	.	CASSSDLMEKAFF	TGTGCCAGCAGCTCGGACCTCATGGAAAAAGCTTTCTTT
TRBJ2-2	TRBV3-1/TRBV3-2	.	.	CASRLRDGNTGELFF	TGTGCCAGCAGGCTCCGGGACGGGAACACCGGGGAGCTGTTTTTT
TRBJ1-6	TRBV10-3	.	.	CAISADNREWGLGPPVSPLHF	TGTGCCATCAGCGCAGACAACAGGGAATGGGGCCTTGGTCCGCCAGTTTCACCCCTCCACTTT
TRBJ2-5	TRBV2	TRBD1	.	CASGPGTGDKTQYF	TGTGCCAGCGGGCCCGGGACAGGGGATAAGACCCAGTACTTC
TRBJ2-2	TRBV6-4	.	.	CASRTARNTGELFF	TGTGCCAGCAGGACAGCTAGGAACACCGGGGAGCTGTTTTTT
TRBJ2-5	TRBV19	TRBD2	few	CASRETSAMQETQYF	TGTGCCAGTAGGGAGACTAGCGCTATGCAAGAGACCCAGTACTTC
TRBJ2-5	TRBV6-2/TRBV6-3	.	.	CASSYGQPLKTQYF	TGTGCCAGCAGTTACGGGCAACCGCTGAAGACCCAGTACTTC